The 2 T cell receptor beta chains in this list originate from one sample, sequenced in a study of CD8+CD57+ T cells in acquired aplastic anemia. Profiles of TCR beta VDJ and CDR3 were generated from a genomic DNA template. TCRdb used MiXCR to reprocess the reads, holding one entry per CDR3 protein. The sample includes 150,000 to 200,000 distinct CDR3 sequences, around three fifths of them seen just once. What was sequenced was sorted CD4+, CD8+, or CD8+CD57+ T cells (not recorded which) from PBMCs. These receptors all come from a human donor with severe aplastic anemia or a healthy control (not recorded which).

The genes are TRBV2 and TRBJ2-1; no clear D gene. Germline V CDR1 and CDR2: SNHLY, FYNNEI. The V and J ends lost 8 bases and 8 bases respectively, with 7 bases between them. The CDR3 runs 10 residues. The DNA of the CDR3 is TGTGCCAGCGGCGTTGATGAGCAGTTCTTC. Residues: CASGVDEQFF.

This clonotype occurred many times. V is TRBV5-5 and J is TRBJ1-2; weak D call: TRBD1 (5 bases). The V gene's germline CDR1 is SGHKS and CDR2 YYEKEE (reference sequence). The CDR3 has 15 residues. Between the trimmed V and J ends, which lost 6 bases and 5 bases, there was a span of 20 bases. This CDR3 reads CASNDLGGFVYGYTF. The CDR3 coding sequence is TGTGCCAGCAACGACCTTGGGGGATTCGTATATGGCTACACCTTC.